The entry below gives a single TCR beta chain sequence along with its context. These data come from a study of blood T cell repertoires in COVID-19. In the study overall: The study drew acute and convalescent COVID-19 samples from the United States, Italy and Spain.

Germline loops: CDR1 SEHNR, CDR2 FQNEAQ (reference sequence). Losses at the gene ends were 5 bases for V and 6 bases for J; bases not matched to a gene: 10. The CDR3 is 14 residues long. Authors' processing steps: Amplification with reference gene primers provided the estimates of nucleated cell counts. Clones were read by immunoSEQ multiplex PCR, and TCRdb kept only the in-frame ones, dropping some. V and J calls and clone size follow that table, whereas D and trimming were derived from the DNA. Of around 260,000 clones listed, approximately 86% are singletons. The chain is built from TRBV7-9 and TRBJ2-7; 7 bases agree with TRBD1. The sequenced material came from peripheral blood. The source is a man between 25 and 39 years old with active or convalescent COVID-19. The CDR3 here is CASSQGVDFSEQYF. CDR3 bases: TGTGCCAGCAGCCAGGGGGTTGACTTTTCCGAGCAGTACTTC.